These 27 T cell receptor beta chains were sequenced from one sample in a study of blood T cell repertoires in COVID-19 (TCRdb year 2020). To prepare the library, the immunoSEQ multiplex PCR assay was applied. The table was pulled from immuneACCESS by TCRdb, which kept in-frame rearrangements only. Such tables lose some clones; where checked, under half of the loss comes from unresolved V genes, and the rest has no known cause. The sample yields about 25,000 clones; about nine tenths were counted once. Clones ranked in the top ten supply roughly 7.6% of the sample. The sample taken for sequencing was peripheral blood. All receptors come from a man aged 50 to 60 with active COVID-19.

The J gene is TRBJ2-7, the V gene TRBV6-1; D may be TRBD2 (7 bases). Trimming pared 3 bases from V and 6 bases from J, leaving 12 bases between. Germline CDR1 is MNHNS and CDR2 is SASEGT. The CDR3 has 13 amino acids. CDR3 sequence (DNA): TGTGCCAGCAGTGACGGGGGGCCTCGCGAGCAGTACGTC. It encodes CASSDGGPREQYV.

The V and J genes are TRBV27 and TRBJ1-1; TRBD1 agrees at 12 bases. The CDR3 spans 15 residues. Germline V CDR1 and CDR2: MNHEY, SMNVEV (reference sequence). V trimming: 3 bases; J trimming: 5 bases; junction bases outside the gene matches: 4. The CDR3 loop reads CASSFGTGGITEAFF. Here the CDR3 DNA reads TGTGCCAGCAGTTTCGGGACAGGGGGCATTACTGAAGCTTTCTTT.

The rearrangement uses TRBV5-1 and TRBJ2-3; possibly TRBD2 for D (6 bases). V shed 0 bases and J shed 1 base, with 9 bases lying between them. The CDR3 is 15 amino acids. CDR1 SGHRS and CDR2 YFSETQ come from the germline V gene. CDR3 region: CASSLEWGGTDTQYF. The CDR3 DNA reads TGCGCCAGCAGCTTGGAGTGGGGGGGCACAGATACGCAGTATTTT.

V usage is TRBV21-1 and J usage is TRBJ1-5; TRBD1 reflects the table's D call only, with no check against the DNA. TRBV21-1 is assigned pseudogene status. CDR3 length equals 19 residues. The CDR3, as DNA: TGTGCCAGCAGCGCCAGAGGGGCGGGTCAAGGGGGCTGGGATCAGCCCCAGCATTTT. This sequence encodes CASSARGAGQGGWDQPQHF.

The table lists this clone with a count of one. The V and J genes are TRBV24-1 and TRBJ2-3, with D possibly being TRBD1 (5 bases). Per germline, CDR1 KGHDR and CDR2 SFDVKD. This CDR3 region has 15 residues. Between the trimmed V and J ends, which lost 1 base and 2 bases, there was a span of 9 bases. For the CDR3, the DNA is TGTGCCACCAGTGATTTCAGGGTCAACACAGATACGCAGTATTTT. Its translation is CATSDFRVNTDTQYF.

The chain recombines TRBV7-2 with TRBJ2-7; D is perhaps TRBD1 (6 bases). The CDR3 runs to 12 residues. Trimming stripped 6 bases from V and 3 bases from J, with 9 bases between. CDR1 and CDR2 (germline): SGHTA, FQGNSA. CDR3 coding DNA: TGTGCCAGCAGGGGGGCGGGCTACGAGCAGTACTTC. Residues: CASRGAGYEQYF.

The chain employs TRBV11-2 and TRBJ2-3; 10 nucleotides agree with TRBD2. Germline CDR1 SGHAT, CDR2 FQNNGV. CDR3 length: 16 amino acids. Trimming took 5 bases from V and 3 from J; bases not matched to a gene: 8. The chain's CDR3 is CASSRLLAGRTDTQYF. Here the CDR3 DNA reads TGTGCCAGCAGCCGGCTACTAGCGGGAAGGACAGATACGCAGTATTTT.

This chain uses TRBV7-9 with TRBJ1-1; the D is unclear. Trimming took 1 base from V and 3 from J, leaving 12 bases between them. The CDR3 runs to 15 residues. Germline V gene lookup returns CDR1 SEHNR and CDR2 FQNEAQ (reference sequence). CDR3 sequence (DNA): TGTGCCAGCAGCTTAGTTTCGGTCGGGGACACTGAAGCTTTCTTT. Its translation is CASSLVSVGDTEAFF.

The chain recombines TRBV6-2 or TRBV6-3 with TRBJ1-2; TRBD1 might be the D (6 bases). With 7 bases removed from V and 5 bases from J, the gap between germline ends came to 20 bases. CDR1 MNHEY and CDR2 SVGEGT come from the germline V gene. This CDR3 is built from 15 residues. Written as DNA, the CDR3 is TGTGCCAGCACCCCAATGGGGGCGCGGGTATATGGCTACACCTTC. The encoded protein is CASTPMGARVYGYTF.

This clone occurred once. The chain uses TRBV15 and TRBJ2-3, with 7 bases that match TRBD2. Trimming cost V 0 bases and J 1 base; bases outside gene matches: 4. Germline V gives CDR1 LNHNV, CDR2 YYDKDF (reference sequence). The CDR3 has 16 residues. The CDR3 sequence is CATSRDGGDGTDTQYF. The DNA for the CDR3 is TGTGCCACCAGCAGAGATGGGGGGGACGGCACAGATACGCAGTATTTT.

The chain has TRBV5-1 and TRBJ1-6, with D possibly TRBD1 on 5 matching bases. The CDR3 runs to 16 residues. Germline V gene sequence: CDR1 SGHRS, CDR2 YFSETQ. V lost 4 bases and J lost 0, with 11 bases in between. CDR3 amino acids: CASSPWGVSYNSPLHF. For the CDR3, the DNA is TGCGCCAGCAGCCCATGGGGGGTCTCCTATAATTCACCCCTCCACTTT. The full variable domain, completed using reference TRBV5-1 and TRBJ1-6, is KAGVTQTPRYLIKTRGQQVTLSCSPISGHRSVSWYQQTPGQGLQFLFEYFSETQRNKGNFPGRFSGRQFSNSRSEMNVSTLELGDSALYLCASSPWGVSYNSPLHFGNGTRLTVT.

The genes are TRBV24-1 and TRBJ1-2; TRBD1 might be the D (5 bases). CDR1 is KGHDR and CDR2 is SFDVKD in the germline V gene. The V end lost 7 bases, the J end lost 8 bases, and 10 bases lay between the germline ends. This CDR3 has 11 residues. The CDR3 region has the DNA TGTGCCACCAGCTGGTGGGGCGGCTACACCTTC. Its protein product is CATSWWGGYTF.

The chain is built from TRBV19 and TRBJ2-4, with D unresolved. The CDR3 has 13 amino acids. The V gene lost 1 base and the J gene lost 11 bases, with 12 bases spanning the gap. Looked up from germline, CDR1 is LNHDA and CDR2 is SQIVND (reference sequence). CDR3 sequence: CASSIGSDSLQYF. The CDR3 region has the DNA TGTGCCAGTAGTATAGGGTCAGATTCCCTTCAGTACTTC.

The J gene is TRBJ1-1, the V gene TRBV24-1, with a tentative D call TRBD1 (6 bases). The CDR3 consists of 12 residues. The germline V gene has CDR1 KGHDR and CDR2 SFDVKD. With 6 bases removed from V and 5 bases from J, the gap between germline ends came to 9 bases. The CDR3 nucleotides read TGTGCCACCAGTAGGGGGGGAACTGAAGCTTTCTTT. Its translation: CATSRGGTEAFF.

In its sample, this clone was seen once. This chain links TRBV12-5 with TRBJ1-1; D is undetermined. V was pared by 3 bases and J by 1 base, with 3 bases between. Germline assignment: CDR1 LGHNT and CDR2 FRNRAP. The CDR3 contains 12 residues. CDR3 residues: CASGFGNTEAFF. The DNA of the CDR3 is TGTGCTAGTGGTTTCGGGAACACTGAAGCTTTCTTT.

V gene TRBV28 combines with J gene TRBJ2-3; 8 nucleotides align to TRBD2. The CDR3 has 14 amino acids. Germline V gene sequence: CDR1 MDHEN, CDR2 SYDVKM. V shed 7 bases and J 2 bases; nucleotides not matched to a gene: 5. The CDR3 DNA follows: TGTGCCAGCAACATCGGGGGGGCCACAGATACGCAGTATTTT. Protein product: CASNIGGATDTQYF.

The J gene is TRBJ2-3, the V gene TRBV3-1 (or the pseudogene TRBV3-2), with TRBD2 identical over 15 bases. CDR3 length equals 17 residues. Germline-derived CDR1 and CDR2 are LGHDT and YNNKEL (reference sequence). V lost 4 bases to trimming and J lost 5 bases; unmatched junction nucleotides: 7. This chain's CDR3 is CASSPDPGLAGGDTQYF. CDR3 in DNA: TGTGCCAGCAGCCCAGACCCGGGACTAGCGGGAGGAGATACGCAGTATTTT.

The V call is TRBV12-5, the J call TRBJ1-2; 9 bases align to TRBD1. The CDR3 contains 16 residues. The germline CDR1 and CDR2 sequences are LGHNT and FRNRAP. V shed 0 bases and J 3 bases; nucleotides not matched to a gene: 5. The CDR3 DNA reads TGTGCTAGTGGTTTGGTACGAGGGACAGGGTACTATGGCTACACCTTC. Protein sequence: CASGLVRGTGYYGYTF. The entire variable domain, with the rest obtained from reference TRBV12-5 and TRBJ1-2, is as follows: DARVTQTPRHKVTEMGQEVTMRCQPILGHNTVFWYRQTMMQGLELLAYFRNRAPLDDSGMPKDRFSAEMPDATLATLKIQPSEPRDSAVYFCASGLVRGTGYYGYTFGSGTRLTVV.

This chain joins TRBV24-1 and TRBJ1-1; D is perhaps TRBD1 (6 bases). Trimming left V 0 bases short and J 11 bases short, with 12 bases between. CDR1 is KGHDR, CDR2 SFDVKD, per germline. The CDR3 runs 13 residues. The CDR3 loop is CATSDLRGGEAFF. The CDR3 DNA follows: TGTGCCACCAGTGATTTGAGGGGGGGCGAGGCTTTCTTT.

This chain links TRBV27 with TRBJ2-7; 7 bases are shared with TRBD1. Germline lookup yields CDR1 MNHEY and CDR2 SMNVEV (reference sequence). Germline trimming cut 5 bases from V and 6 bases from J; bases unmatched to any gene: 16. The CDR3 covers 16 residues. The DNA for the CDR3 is TGTGCCAGCAGTCTGGGATCCGGGACAGTTTTGTTCGAGCAGTACTTC. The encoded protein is CASSLGSGTVLFEQYF.

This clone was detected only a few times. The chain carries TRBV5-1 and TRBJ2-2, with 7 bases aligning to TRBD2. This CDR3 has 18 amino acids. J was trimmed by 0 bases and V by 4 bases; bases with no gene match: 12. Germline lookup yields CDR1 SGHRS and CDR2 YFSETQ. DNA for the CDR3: TGCGCCAGCAGCGGGGTAGCGGGCCGTTTCGCGAACACCGGGGAGCTGTTTTTT. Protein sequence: CASSGVAGRFANTGELFF.

The CDR3 nucleotides read TGCGCCAGCAGCCAAGAGGTGACAGGGACTAACTATGGCTACACCTTC. It is translated as CASSQEVTGTNYGYTF. The chain has TRBV4-3 and TRBJ1-2, with TRBD1 matching 7 bases. The CDR3 loop spans 16 amino acids. Germline values: CDR1 LGHNA, CDR2 YSLEER. V lost 0 bases, J lost 0 bases, and 4 bases stayed unmatched.

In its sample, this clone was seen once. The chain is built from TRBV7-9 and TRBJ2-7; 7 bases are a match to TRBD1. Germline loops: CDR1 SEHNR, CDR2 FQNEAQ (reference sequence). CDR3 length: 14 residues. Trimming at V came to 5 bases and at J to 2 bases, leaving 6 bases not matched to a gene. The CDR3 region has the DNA TGTGCCAGCAGCGCTCCGGGACAGACCTACGAGCAGTACTTC. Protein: CASSAPGQTYEQYF.

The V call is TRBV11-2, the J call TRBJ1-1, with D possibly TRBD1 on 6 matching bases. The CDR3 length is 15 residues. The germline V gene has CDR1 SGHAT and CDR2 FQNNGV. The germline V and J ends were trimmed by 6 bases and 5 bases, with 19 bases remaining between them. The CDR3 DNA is TGTGCCAGCAGGAATCCGGGCCAGGGGCAGACTGAAGCTTTCTTT. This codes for CASRNPGQGQTEAFF.

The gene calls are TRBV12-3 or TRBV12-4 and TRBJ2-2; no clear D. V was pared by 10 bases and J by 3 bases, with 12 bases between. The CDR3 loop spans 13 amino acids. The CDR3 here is CATRYGYTGELFF. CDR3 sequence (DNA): TGTGCCACCCGTTATGGCTACACCGGGGAGCTGTTTTTT.

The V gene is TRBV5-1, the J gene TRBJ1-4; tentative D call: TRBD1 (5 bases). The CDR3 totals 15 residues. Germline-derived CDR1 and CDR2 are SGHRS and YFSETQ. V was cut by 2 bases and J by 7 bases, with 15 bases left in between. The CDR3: CASSFKVAGGEKLFF. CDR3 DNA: TGCGCCAGCAGCTTTAAGGTCGCGGGGGGTGAAAAACTGTTTTTT.

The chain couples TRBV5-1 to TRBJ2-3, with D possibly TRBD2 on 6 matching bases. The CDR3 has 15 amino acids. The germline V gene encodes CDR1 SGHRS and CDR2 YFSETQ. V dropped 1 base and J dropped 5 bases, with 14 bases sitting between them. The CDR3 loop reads CASSLPAGRIDTQYF. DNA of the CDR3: TGCGCCAGCAGCTTGCCGGCGGGGCGGATAGATACGCAGTATTTT.